This passage covers 9 T cell receptor beta chains from one sample sequenced in a study of T cells in Graves' hyperthyroidism and ophthalmopathy. What was amplified from RNA transcripts were TCR beta CDR3 regions. In the first-round RT-PCR of the TCR CDR3, the HTBI primer set was used. TCRdb fed the multiplex PCR reads into MiXCR, producing one record per CDR3 protein. The sample comprises about 700,000 distinct CDR3 sequences, 14% of which are singletons, and roughly 10% rests with the top ten. The source material was blood. The receptors come from a woman between 18 and 29 years old with Graves' hyperthyroidism.

The V call is TRBV19, the J call TRBJ1-6, with unresolved D. The length of the CDR3 is 15 residues. The germline V gene has CDR1 LNHDA and CDR2 SQIVND (reference sequence). V was clipped by 7 bases and J by 0 bases, with 10 bases between them. In DNA form, the CDR3 reads TGTGCCAGTATGATGGAGAGCTCCTATAATTCACCCCTCCACTTT. Translated: CASMMESSYNSPLHF.

In its sample, this clonotype was seen many times. The chain uses TRBV3-1 and TRBJ1-1, with TRBD1 matching over 8 bases. Trimming took 4 bases from V and 6 from J; bases not matched to a gene: 16. Germline lookup yields CDR1 LGHDT and CDR2 YNNKEL (reference sequence). This CDR3 is 17 amino acids long. CDR3 in DNA: TGTGCCAGCAGCCCAAGCCAAACACCTCAGGGGGCCGCTGAAGCTTTCTTT. It translates to CASSPSQTPQGAAEAFF.

A remark on this clonotype: A much bigger clone sits one base away, suggesting this may be a read error. V gene TRBV3-1 combines with J gene TRBJ2-1; the D is unclear. The CDR3 is made up of 13 amino acids. Germline V lookup: CDR1 LGHDT, CDR2 YNNKEL (reference sequence). Trimming cost V 4 bases and J 5 bases, with 9 bases left between them. CDR3 in amino acids: CASSPYHNNEQFF. For the CDR3, the DNA is TGTGCCAGCAGCCCCTACCATAACAATGAGCAGTTCTTC.

This clonotype was recorded at least ten times. The chain uses TRBV12-3 or TRBV12-4 and TRBJ2-2; 12 bases line up with TRBD2. This CDR3 comprises 21 residues. Trimming cost V 5 bases and J 4 bases; bases outside gene matches: 20. The CDR3 reads CASSPTLLAGGRFRGTGELFF. In DNA, the CDR3 is TGTGCCAGCAGTCCCACCCTACTAGCGGGAGGACGTTTCCGGGGCACCGGGGAGCTGTTTTTT.

This clonotype occurred many times. The chain couples TRBV6-1 to TRBJ2-3; D gene uncertain. The V gene lost 7 bases and the J gene lost 3 bases, with 5 bases spanning the gap. From germline, CDR1 is MNHNS and CDR2 SASEGT. CDR3 length: 11 residues. In nucleotides, the CDR3 is TGTGCCAGCACCACTACAGATACGCAGTATTTT. Encoded protein: CASTTTDTQYF.

This clonotype was found many times. V gene TRBV18 combines with J gene TRBJ2-1; D is possibly TRBD2 (5 bases). Trimming shortened V by 2 bases and J by 3 bases, and 11 bases separated the two germline ends. The CDR3 sequence is 15 residues long. Germline loops: CDR1 KGHSH, CDR2 LQKENI. CDR3 region: CASSPFEGGYNEQFF. CDR3 bases: TGTGCCAGCTCACCATTCGAGGGTGGCTACAATGAGCAGTTCTTC.

The rearrangement uses TRBV5-1 and TRBJ1-5; no clear D gene. Germline CDR1 SGHRS, CDR2 YFSETQ. With 0 bases removed from V and 4 bases from J, the gap between germline ends came to 8 bases. The CDR3 spans 14 residues. CDR3 sequence (DNA): TGCGCCAGCAGCTTGGAGTCGGGGAATCAGCCCCAGCATTTT. The encoded protein is CASSLESGNQPQHF.

This clonotype was detected many times. This chain links TRBV28 with TRBJ1-1; 9 bases match TRBD1. Per germline, CDR1 MDHEN and CDR2 SYDVKM. This CDR3 has 13 amino acids. V lost 6 bases, J lost 4 bases, and 3 bases stayed unmatched. For the CDR3, the DNA is TGTGCCAGCAGAGGACAGGGGCGCACTGAAGCTTTCTTT. The encoded protein is CASRGQGRTEAFF.

This clonotype was seen more than once but under ten times. The rearrangement uses TRBV7-6 and TRBJ2-7; TRBD1 agrees at 10 bases. Trimming cost V 3 bases and J 4 bases; bases outside gene matches: 9. From germline, CDR1 is SGHVS and CDR2 FNYEAQ. The CDR3 consists of 16 residues. The CDR3: CASSFASGTGVYEQYF. CDR3 sequence (DNA): TGTGCCAGCAGCTTTGCTTCCGGGACAGGGGTTTACGAGCAGTACTTC.